This TCR beta chain comes out of a study of T-cell memory formation after mild COVID-19. Background on the study: TCR clusters mostly belonged to single donors.

Trimming shortened V by 1 base and J by 4 bases, and 13 bases separated the two germline ends. The CDR3 contains 15 residues. Germline V lookup: CDR1 LGHNT, CDR2 FRNRAP. This clonotype has a handful of counts. From the 5' RACE reads, TCRdb called clonotypes with MiXCR, one entry per CDR3 protein. Of 190,000 or so distinct CDR3 sequences in the sample, around 21% were seen once. The TCR comes from an adult woman who had mild COVID-19 (a few samples of this study predate the infection). Cell type and time point are not known. The sample consisted of PBMCs or a T cell subset sorted from them (not recorded which). J is TRBJ1-1 and V is TRBV12-5; perhaps TRBD1 as D (5 bases). The CDR3 bases are TGTGCTAGTGGTTTGGGAGGCAGGGTGGGCACTGAAGCTTTCTTT. The encoded protein is CASGLGGRVGTEAFF.